The present T cell receptor (beta chain) was sequenced within a study of shared clonotypes between healthy human individuals. Libraries were prepared by immunoSEQ multiplex PCR; TCRdb keeps only in-frame clonotypes and omits some of them. The sample has approximately 2.3 million clones, just over 90% seen once. The CDR3 consists of 14 residues. The V end was cut by 2 bases, the J end by 1 base, with 8 bases between. Germline values: CDR1 MDHEN, CDR2 SYDVKM. Sequenced sample: naive CD4+ T cells from PBMCs. The subset was: CD45RA+ positively selected. The chain employs TRBV28 and TRBJ2-5; perhaps TRBD1 as D (5 bases). The source of this sequence is a man aged 18 to 30 in good health. Some clones in this sample may be carry-over from other donors' samples. The CDR3 is CASSLIDSQETQYF. CDR3 sequence (DNA): TGTGCCAGCAGTTTAATAGACAGCCAAGAGACCCAGTACTTC.